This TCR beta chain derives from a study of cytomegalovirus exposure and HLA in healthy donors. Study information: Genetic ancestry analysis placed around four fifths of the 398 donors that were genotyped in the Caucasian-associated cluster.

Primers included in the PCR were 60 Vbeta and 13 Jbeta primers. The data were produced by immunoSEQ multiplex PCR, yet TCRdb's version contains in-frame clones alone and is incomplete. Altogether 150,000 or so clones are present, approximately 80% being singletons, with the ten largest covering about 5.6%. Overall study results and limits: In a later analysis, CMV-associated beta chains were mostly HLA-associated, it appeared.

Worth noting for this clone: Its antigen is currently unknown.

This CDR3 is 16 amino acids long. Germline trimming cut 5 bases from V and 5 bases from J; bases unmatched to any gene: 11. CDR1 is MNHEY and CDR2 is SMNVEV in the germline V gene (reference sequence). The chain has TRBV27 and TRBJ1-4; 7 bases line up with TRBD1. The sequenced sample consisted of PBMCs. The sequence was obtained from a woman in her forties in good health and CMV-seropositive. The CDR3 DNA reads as TGTGCCAGCAGTAGGGAGAGAGGGGGCCAGAATGAAAAACTGTTTTTT. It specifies CASSRERGGQNEKLFF.